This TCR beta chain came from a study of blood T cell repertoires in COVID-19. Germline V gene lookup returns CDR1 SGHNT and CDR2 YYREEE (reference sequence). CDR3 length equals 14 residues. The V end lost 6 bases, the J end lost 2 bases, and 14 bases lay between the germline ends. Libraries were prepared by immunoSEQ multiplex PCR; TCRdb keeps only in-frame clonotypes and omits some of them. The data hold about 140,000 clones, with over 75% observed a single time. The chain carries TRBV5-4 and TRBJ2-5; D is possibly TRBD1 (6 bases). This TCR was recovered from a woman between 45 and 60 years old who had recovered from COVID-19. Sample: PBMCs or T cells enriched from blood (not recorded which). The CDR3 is CASTPDRNQETQYF. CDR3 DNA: TGTGCCAGCACTCCCGACAGGAATCAAGAGACCCAGTACTTC. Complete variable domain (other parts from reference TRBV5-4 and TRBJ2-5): ETGVTQSPTHLIKTRGQQVTLRCSSQSGHNTVSWYQQALGQGPQFIFQYYREEENGRGNFPPRFSGLQFPNYSSELNVNALELDDSALYLCASTPDRNQETQYFGPGTRLLVL.